The source of this TCR beta chain is a study of T cells expressing NK-cell markers. Study-level background: Researchers got TCR beta repertoires out of sorted CD3+CD56+NKG2C+, CD3+CD56+NKG2C- and CD3+CD56-NKG2C+ T cells. Findings of the study overall: Similarly, these clonotypes led the CD3+CD56-NKG2C+ fraction as well in several donors.

CDR3 length: 17 amino acids. Germline V gene lookup returns CDR1 LGHNT and CDR2 FRNRAP. TCRdb re-called the 5' RACE reads; every CDR3 protein appears as one record, without DNA. In all, the sample yields roughly 390,000 distinct CDR3 sequences. Concerning this clonotype: The antigen is undetermined.

The sequenced material came from blood T cells: a sorted CD56 or NKG2C T cell subset, CD4+ or CD8+ T cells, or bulk PBMC T cells (not recorded which). The sequence was collected from a man aged 18-75 years in good health. V is TRBV12-5 and J is TRBJ2-6; TCRdb indicates TRBD1, and absent DNA this call remains unverified. The CDR3 loop is CASGLGDRSSGANVLTF.